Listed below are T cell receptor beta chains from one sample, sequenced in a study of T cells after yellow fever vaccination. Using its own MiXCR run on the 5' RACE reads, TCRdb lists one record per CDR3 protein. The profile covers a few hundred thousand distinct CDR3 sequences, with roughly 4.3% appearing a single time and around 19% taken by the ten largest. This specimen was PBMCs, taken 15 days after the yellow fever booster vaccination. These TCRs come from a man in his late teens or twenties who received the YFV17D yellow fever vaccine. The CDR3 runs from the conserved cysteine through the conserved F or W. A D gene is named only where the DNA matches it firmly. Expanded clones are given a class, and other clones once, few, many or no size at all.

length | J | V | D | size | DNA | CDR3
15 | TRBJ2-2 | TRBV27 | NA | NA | TGTGCCAGCAGTTTAAAAGAAATGGGGACCGGGGAGCTGTTTTTT | CASSLKEMGTGELFF
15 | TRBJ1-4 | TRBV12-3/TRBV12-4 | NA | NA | TGTGCCAGCAGTTTCGGGGGGGCGGAACGTGAAAAACTGTTTTTT | CASSFGGAEREKLFF
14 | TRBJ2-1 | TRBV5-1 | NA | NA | TGCGCCAGCAGCCCCTCCCGTAGGGGCGATGAGCAGTTCTTC | CASSPSRRGDEQFF
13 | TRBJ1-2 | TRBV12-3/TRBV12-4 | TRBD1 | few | TGTGCCAGCAGCCGACAGGGTTCCCATGGCTACACCTTC | CASSRQGSHGYTF
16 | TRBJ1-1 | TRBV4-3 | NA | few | TGCGCCAGCAGGTCTTCATACCAGGGAGAATTTACTGAAGCTTTCTTT | CASRSSYQGEFTEAFF
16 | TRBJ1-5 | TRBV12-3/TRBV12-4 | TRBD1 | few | TGTGCCAGCAGTCTATTACAGGGGGGAGGCAATCAGCCCCAGCATTTT | CASSLLQGGGNQPQHF
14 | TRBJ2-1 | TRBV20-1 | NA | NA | TGCAGTGCTAGACCTACTTGGGACGACGATGAGCAGTTCTTC | CSARPTWDDDEQFF
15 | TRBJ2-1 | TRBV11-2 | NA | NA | TGTGCCAGCAGCTTAATCCAGGGGACCGTCAATGAGCAGTTCTTC | CASSLIQGTVNEQFF
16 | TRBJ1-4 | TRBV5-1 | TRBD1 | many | TGCGCCAGCAGCTTAAGTAACAGGGGGAAAAGTGAAAAACTGTTTTTT | CASSLSNRGKSEKLFF
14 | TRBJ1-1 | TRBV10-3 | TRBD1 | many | TGTGCCACCGGTGAACAGGGGGAGGACACTGAAGCTTTCTTT | CATGEQGEDTEAFF
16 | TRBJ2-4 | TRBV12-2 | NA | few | TGTGCAAGTCGCTTAGGAGTAATGGGGAGCAAAAACATTCAGTACTTC | CASRLGVMGSKNIQYF
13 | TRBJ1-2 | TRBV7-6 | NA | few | TGTGCCAGCAGCTTAGCTGGGGGGGACGCCTACACCTTC | CASSLAGGDAYTF
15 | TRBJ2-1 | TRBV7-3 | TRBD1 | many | TGTGCCAGCAGCTACTGGACAGGGAATTACAATGAGCAGTTCTTC | CASSYWTGNYNEQFF
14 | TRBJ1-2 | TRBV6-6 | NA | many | TGTGCCAGCAGCCTCCCCGGTGATAACTATGGCTACACCTTC | CASSLPGDNYGYTF
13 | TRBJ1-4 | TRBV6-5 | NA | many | TGTGCCAGCAGGGACATTCGGGCAGGGAGACTGTTTTTT | CASRDIRAGRLFF
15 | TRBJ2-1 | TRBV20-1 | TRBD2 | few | TGCAGTGCTCCTGACTTCGGGGGGAGAAACAATGAGCAGTTCTTC | CSAPDFGGRNNEQFF
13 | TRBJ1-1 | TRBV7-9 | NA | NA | TGTGCCAGCAGCTTAGATGGAACCCCTGAAGCTTTCTTT | CASSLDGTPEAFF
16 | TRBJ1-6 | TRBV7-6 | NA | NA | TGTGCCAGCAGCCCAGGGGCAGGGTCTTATAATTCACCCCTCCACTTT | CASSPGAGSYNSPLHF
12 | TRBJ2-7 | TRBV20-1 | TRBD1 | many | TGCAGTAAACCGGGACAGGGCGACGAGCAGTACTTC | CSKPGQGDEQYF
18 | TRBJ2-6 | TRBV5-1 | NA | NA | TGCGCCAGCAGCCCTTTAGCCCGTACCTCCTCTGGGGCCAACGTCCTGACTTTC | CASSPLARTSSGANVLTF